A selection of T cell receptor beta chains follows, all from one sample in a study of Ad26.COV2.S vaccination and SARS-CoV-2 variants. Sequenced by immunoSEQ multiplex PCR; TCRdb stores in-frame clones only, minus some. In the table there are 300,000 to 500,000 clones, more than 85% of which are singletons. The sample was peripheral blood, taken in a trial of Ad26.COV2.S vaccine versus placebo. The receptors shown here come from a person aged 18-60 years who received the Ad26.COV2.S COVID-19 vaccine or a placebo. Each CDR3 is given without its conserved first and last residue. For some rows the clone size is stated as once, few or many, or as a class when expanded; others skip it.

J: TRBJ1-1
V: TRBV10-2
size: -
CDR3: ASSEEWGPGEDTEAF

J: TRBJ1-5
V: TRBV7-8
size: -
CDR3: ASSSGTYNQPQH

J: TRBJ2-3
V: TRBV18
size: -
CDR3: ASSFGLAGSTDTQY

J: TRBJ2-7
V: TRBV3-1/TRBV3-2
size: -
CDR3: ASSLLSYEQY

J: TRBJ2-7
V: TRBV20-1
size: once
CDR3: SASDAGTGVSYEQY

J: TRBJ2-1
V: TRBV6-1
size: -
CDR3: ASSAKRTSGLREQF

J: TRBJ1-1
V: TRBV2
size: -
CDR3: ASSEAWRGAEAF

J: TRBJ1-1
V: TRBV11-2
size: -
CDR3: ASSPGGNFGAF

J: TRBJ1-2
V: TRBV2
size: -
CDR3: ASSGGQHNVYGYT

J: TRBJ1-4
V: TRBV7-8
size: -
CDR3: ASSPVATNEKLF

J: TRBJ1-2
V: TRBV6-2/TRBV6-3
size: -
CDR3: ASSVGQYGYT

J: TRBJ1-5
V: TRBV28
size: once
CDR3: ASSLAGEAQPQH

J: TRBJ1-3
V: TRBV19
size: once
CDR3: ASRKQGTTGNTIY

J: TRBJ1-2
V: TRBV7-9
size: -
CDR3: ASSLKGANYGYT

J: TRBJ2-5
V: TRBV5-5
size: once
CDR3: ASSWGTNQETQY

J: TRBJ2-1
V: TRBV18
size: -
CDR3: ASSPPPGSEQF

J: TRBJ1-4
V: TRBV14
size: -
CDR3: ASSQEGRGRKLF

J: TRBJ1-2
V: TRBV19
size: -
CDR3: ASSPSRLYGYT

J: TRBJ2-4
V: TRBV5-4
size: -
CDR3: ASSLGREPASSGY

J: TRBJ1-6
V: TRBV3-1/TRBV3-2
size: few
CDR3: ASSQGGNSPLH

J: TRBJ1-1
V: TRBV6-5
size: -
CDR3: ASSYGSMNTEAF

J: TRBJ1-6
V: TRBV5-1
size: few
CDR3: ASSRQGDNSPLH

J: TRBJ2-7
V: TRBV2
size: -
CDR3: ASSVEDRVVYEQY

J: TRBJ2-2
V: TRBV5-1
size: -
CDR3: ASSLEGGELF

J: TRBJ1-2
V: TRBV20-1
size: -
CDR3: SASNILGIDGYT

J: TRBJ2-7
V: TRBV29-1
size: once
CDR3: SVEVGDEQY

J: TRBJ1-3
V: TRBV18
size: -
CDR3: ASSPRVGRKLTGNTIY

J: TRBJ1-2
V: TRBV10-2
size: -
CDR3: ASNPLGQGANYGYT

J: TRBJ2-1
V: TRBV9
size: -
CDR3: ASKRGSSSYNEQF

J: TRBJ2-5
V: TRBV7-2
size: -
CDR3: ASSLSGGIQETQY

J: TRBJ1-1
V: TRBV7-9
size: once
CDR3: ASSLSGSTEAF